This TCR beta chain was captured in a study of PD-1 blockade in classical Hodgkin lymphoma. Broader study findings: Patients newly diagnosed and complete responders had comparable baseline diversity. According to reports, newly diagnosed patients had lower baseline TCR diversity than healthy donors, and relapsed/refractory patients had lower baseline TCR diversity still. With respect to the repertoire differences, their causes, possibly disease activity or prior therapy, remain undefined.

The table came from immunoSEQ multiplex PCR; TCRdb's copy has only in-frame clones and leaves some out. The sample has over 25,000 clones, around 88% seen once. As concerns this clone: Its target is unknown.

Relapses following autologous stem cell transplantation were seen in all patients, with brentuximab vedotin exposure varying. Applied to thawed PBMCs, magnetic negative selection was the method used to isolate CD8+ T cells. The V gene end was trimmed by 4 bases and the J gene end by 6 bases; junction bases not matched to a gene: 9. The CDR3 covers 17 residues. This TCR came from a human donor with classical Hodgkin lymphoma. This chain connects TRBV5-3 to TRBJ2-1, with 14 bases that match TRBD2. TRBV5-3 is identified as an open reading frame with a role that is uncertain. Sequences were derived from CD8+ T cells from blood, sampled at baseline. CDR3 residues: CARSPGTSGRWCNEQFF. In DNA, the CDR3 is TGTGCCAGAAGCCCCGGGACTAGCGGGAGATGGTGCAATGAGCAGTTCTTC.